The sequence of this T cell receptor beta chain was determined in a study of blood T cell repertoires in COVID-19. Study-wide background: Samples representing acute and convalescent COVID-19 were sourced from the United States, Italy and Spain. T cells, B-cell-depleted T cells, or PBMCs provided the cDNA or gDNA that served as material.

Authors' data handling: Amplification of reference gene primers was used by the study to estimate nucleated cell counts. TCRdb keeps only in-frame clones here, not all; method: immunoSEQ multiplex PCR. V and J calls and clone size are those listed in that table; D and trimming were worked out from the DNA. There are about 220,000 clones in the sample; approximately 84% occur only once, and over 2.5% lies in the top ten. The CDR3 covers 14 residues. Germline V lookup: CDR1 MDHEN, CDR2 SYDVKM. V gave up 3 bases and J gave up 1 base, with 9 bases separating them. A single count supports this clone. This TCR was sampled from a man aged 45 to 65 who had recovered from COVID-19. The sample taken for sequencing was peripheral blood. The V gene is TRBV28, the J gene TRBJ1-1, with unresolved D. This CDR3 reads CASSFLGENTEAFF. CDR3 sequence (DNA): TGTGCCAGCAGTTTTTTGGGCGAGAACACTGAAGCTTTCTTT.